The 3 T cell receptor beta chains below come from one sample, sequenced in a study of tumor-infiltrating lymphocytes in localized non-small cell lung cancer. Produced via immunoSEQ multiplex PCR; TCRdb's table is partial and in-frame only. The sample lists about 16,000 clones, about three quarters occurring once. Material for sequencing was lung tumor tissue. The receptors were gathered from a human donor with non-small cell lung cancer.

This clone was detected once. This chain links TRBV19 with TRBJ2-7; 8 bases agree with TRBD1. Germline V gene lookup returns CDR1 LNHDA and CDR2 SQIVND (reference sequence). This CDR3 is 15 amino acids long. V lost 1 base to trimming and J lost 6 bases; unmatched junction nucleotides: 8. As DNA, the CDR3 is TGTGCCAGTAGTATAGTCCACGGACAGGGAGTCGAGCAGTACTTC. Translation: CASSIVHGQGVEQYF.

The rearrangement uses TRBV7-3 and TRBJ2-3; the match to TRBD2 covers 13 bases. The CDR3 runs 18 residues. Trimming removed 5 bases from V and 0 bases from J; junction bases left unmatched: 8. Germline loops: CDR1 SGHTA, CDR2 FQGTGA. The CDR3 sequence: CASSRGLAGSPSTDTQYF. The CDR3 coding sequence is TGTGCCAGCAGCAGGGGACTAGCGGGGTCACCTAGCACAGATACGCAGTATTTT.

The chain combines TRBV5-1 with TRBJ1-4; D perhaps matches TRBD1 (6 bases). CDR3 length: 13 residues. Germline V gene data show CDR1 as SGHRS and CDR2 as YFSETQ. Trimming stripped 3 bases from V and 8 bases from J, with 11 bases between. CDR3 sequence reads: CASSWVRGEKLFF. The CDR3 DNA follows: TGCGCCAGCAGCTGGGTGAGGGGGGAAAAACTGTTTTTT.